This TCR beta chain emerged from a study of blood T cell repertoires in COVID-19. Whole-study context: Nucleic acid was either cDNA or gDNA, and it came from T cells, B-cell-depleted T cells, or PBMCs.

Per the original methods: From reference gene primer amplification, estimates of nucleated cell counts were derived. Only in-frame clones appear in the TCRdb table, and some are missing; sequencing was by immunoSEQ multiplex PCR. V and J calls plus clone size are reproduced from that table; the DNA served to infer D and trimming. There are under 150,000 clones in the sample; 75% to 80% occur only once, and over 2.5% lies in the top ten. The germline V and J ends were trimmed by 6 bases and 5 bases, with 10 bases remaining between them. Looked up from germline, CDR1 is KGHSH and CDR2 is LQKENI. The CDR3 loop spans 13 amino acids. Participant age was 18 to 89 years, and participants resided in 24 US areas. Categorization into cohorts depended on clinical history that participants reported.

V and J are TRBV18 and TRBJ1-4, with a weak D call TRBD1 (5 bases). This sequence was found in a woman in her forties or fifties who had recovered from COVID-19. The sequencing input was PBMCs or T cells enriched from blood (not recorded which). Here the CDR3 DNA reads TGTGCCAGCTCGCAGACAGTAAATGAAAAACTGTTTTTT. Translation: CASSQTVNEKLFF.